These T cell receptor beta chains were read from a single sample in a study of cytomegalovirus exposure and HLA in healthy donors. The repertoire was sequenced with immunoSEQ multiplex PCR; TCRdb's copy has only in-frame clones and lacks some. The sample gives 150,000 to 200,000 clones, around nine tenths of which show up once; roughly 1.5% is in the top ten. Sequencing was performed on PBMCs. Receptors originate from a young woman in good health and CMV-seronegative. Both conserved end residues are part of each CDR3. Each record gives: CDR3 length, V gene, J gene, clone size, D gene, CDR3 DNA, CDR3 protein. D genes are given only for firm matches. Only some rows state a clone size, as once, few, many or a class for expanded clones.

16	TRBV5-1	TRBJ2-7	-	TRBD2	TGCGCCAGCAGCTTTGGACTAGCGGGGGGGCTTTACGAGCAGTACTTC	CASSFGLAGGLYEQYF
15	TRBV4-2	TRBJ1-2	-	TRBD1	TGTGCCAGCAGCCCGCGAGGGACAGGGGAATATGGCTACACCTTC	CASSPRGTGEYGYTF
15	TRBV4-2	TRBJ1-1	-	TRBD1	TGTGCCAGCAGCCAAGATGGACAGGGGGGAACTGAAGCTTTCTTT	CASSQDGQGGTEAFF
15	TRBV7-8	TRBJ1-6	-	-	TGTGCCAGCAGTCCAGCGGCGGATCATAATTCACCCCTCCACTTT	CASSPAADHNSPLHF
16	TRBV4-3	TRBJ2-7	-	TRBD1	TGCGCCAGCAGCCAAAACCTCGGGACAGGGTTTTACGAGCAGTACTTC	CASSQNLGTGFYEQYF
13	TRBV6-5	TRBJ1-2	-	TRBD1	TGTGCCAGCAGCACAACAGGGGCGGGGGGCTACACCTTC	CASSTTGAGGYTF
11	TRBV20-1	TRBJ1-4	-	-	TGCAGTGCCAGGGAAAATGAAAAACTGTTTTTT	CSARENEKLFF
15	TRBV2	TRBJ2-1	-	TRBD2	TGTGCCAGCAGTGATGTTAGCGGGGGGGACAATGAGCAGTTCTTC	CASSDVSGGDNEQFF
18	TRBV13	TRBJ1-4	-	-	TGTGCCAGCAGCTTAGGCCTCTATCCGGGGCAGGGGAATGAAAAACTGTTTTTT	CASSLGLYPGQGNEKLFF
14	TRBV5-1	TRBJ2-7	-	TRBD1	TGCGCCAGCAGCTTTGATCAGGGGGCTTACGAGCAGTACTTC	CASSFDQGAYEQYF
16	TRBV7-9	TRBJ1-4	-	-	TGTGCCAGCAGCTTAGGCCTCGGAGGGCCGGGCGAAAAACTGTTTTTT	CASSLGLGGPGEKLFF
13	TRBV6-4	TRBJ1-4	-	-	TGTGCCAGCAGTGACCGGGACATCGAAAAACTGTTTTTT	CASSDRDIEKLFF
16	TRBV5-1	TRBJ2-3	-	TRBD2	TGCGCCAGCAGCCCTTCACTAGCGGGGGGTACAGATACGCAGTATTTT	CASSPSLAGGTDTQYF
15	TRBV27	TRBJ2-5	-	TRBD1	TGTGCCAGCAGTTCCACGGACAGGGGTACCGAGACCCAGTACTTC	CASSSTDRGTETQYF
11	TRBV6-5	TRBJ1-3	few	-	TGTGCCAGCAGTTCTGGGGCGGGACTGTCCTTT	CASSSGAGLSF
15	TRBV18	TRBJ2-5	few	-	TGTGCCAGCTCACCCTGGGGTAGCGGAGGTGAGACCCAGTACTTC	CASSPWGSGGETQYF
16	TRBV19	TRBJ1-5	-	-	TGTGCCAGTAGTATTTTCGGCCCCAAGGCGGGTCAGCCCCAGCATTTT	CASSIFGPKAGQPQHF
14	TRBV11-2	TRBJ2-7	-	-	TGTGCCAGCAGCTTAGGGGAGCCAGCACACGAGCAGTACTTC	CASSLGEPAHEQYF
16	TRBV15	TRBJ2-7	-	TRBD2	TGTGCCACCAGCAGAGGGGCAGGACTAGCGGGGTACGAGCAGTACTTC	CATSRGAGLAGYEQYF
14	TRBV7-8	TRBJ2-1	-	TRBD1	TGTGCCAGCAGCTCACGGACAGGGGCAAATGAGCAGTTCTTC	CASSSRTGANEQFF
11	TRBV20-1	TRBJ2-3	once	-	TGCAGTGCGCGGGACTCTTACTTTCCGTATTTT	CSARDSYFPYF
15	TRBV13	TRBJ2-2	-	TRBD1	TGTGCCAGCAGCACGGACAGGGAGAACACCGGGGAGCTGTTTTTT	CASSTDRENTGELFF
15	TRBV2	TRBJ1-1	-	TRBD1	TGTGCCAGCAGTGAATGGCGGCAGGGGGCCACTGAAGCTTTCTTT	CASSEWRQGATEAFF
13	TRBV2	TRBJ2-3	-	-	TGTGCCAGCAGCCGGGGTTTGACAGATACGCAGTATTTT	CASSRGLTDTQYF
14	TRBV6-1	TRBJ2-2	-	-	TGTGCCAGCAGGGGCAGGGTTGAGACCGGGGAGCTGTTTTTT	CASRGRVETGELFF
14	TRBV9	TRBJ1-4	-	TRBD1	TGTGCCAGCAGCCGGACAGGGACTAATGAAAAACTGTTTTTT	CASSRTGTNEKLFF
13	TRBV27	TRBJ1-2	few	-	TGTGCCAGCAGCTCGACACCAGGCTATGGCTACACCTTC	CASSSTPGYGYTF
15	TRBV7-9	TRBJ1-2	-	-	TGTGCCAGCAGCCCAGAGGGAGCAAGGTCACGTGGCTACACCTTC	CASSPEGARSRGYTF
15	TRBV5-8	TRBJ2-2	once	TRBD1	TGTGCCAGCAGCTTGTTACAGGGGGTAACCGGGGAGCTGTTTTTT	CASSLLQGVTGELFF
19	TRBV7-9	TRBJ1-2	-	TRBD1	TGTGCCAGCAGCCTCTATAGAACGGGACAGGGAACAACTAACTATGGCTACACCTTC	CASSLYRTGQGTTNYGYTF
13	TRBV13	TRBJ1-1	-	-	TGTGCCAGTATGGAAGGGGCCCACACTGAAGCTTTCTTT	CASMEGAHTEAFF
15	TRBV4-1	TRBJ2-7	-	-	TGCGCCAGCAGCCTGAGCCAAGTGTCTCCCTACGAGCAGTACTTC	CASSLSQVSPYEQYF
18	TRBV5-1	TRBJ2-6	-	TRBD1	TGCGCCAGCAGCTTAACGGACAGGGGGCTGGGCGGGGCCAACGTCCTGACTTTC	CASSLTDRGLGGANVLTF
13	TRBV19	TRBJ1-2	-	-	TGTGCCAGTAACCCCGCGGGGCACCATCTCTACACCTTC	CASNPAGHHLYTF
12	TRBV6-5	TRBJ1-2	-	TRBD1	TGTGCCAGCAGGAGCAGGGGGCTTGGCTACACCTTC	CASRSRGLGYTF
14	TRBV6-1	TRBJ1-2	-	-	TGTGCCAGCAGTGAAGCGGGCGGGGACTTTGGCTACACCTTC	CASSEAGGDFGYTF
16	TRBV6-6	TRBJ1-5	-	-	TGTGCCAGCAGTTACTCGAGACAGTATAGCAATCAGCCCCAGCATTTT	CASSYSRQYSNQPQHF
16	TRBV9	TRBJ2-3	once	TRBD2	TGTGCCAGCAGCGTTGGTTTGACGGGGGGTACAGATACGCAGTATTTT	CASSVGLTGGTDTQYF
13	TRBV5-1	TRBJ2-7	-	TRBD1	TGCGCCAGCAGACTTGACAGGGCCTACGAGCAGTACTTC	CASRLDRAYEQYF
12	TRBV19	TRBJ2-1	once	-	TGTGCCAGTAGTATTAAGGGGGATGAGCAGTTCTTC	CASSIKGDEQFF
15	TRBV6-1	TRBJ2-7	-	TRBD1	TGTGCCAGCAGGGGACAGGGGGTGAGGACCTACGAGCAGTACTTC	CASRGQGVRTYEQYF
15	TRBV6-1	TRBJ2-6	-	-	TGTGCCAGCACGGAGGGCGACTCTGGGGCCAACGTCCTGACTTTC	CASTEGDSGANVLTF
15	TRBV7-9	TRBJ2-4	-	TRBD1	TGTGCCAGCAGGGGACAGGGGGCTGACAAAAACATTCAGTACTTC	CASRGQGADKNIQYF
14	TRBV27	TRBJ1-2	-	-	TGTGCCAGCAGCCCGCTGGGCAGGCACTATGGCTACACCTTC	CASSPLGRHYGYTF
18	TRBV4-2	TRBJ1-1	-	-	TGTGCCAGCAGCCAAGATCCTGGCAGGGGCGATCTGAACACTGAAGCTTTCTTT	CASSQDPGRGDLNTEAFF
17	TRBV7-8	TRBJ1-2	-	TRBD1	TGTGCCAGCAGCTTAACTGACAGGGGGACCAACTATCGTGGCTACACCTTC	CASSLTDRGTNYRGYTF
14	TRBV10-2	TRBJ2-7	few	-	TGCGCCAGCAGTGTGGCCAGGGCGACCTACGAGCAGTACTTC	CASSVARATYEQYF
19	TRBV2	TRBJ2-1	-	TRBD2	TGTGCCAGCAGTGCGGGACTAGCGGGGGGGAAGAGCTCCTACAATGAGCAGTTCTTC	CASSAGLAGGKSSYNEQFF
15	TRBV19	TRBJ2-1	-	-	TGTGCCAGTAGTATAGATTATGGCATCTACAATGAGCAGTTCTTC	CASSIDYGIYNEQFF
16	TRBV4-2	TRBJ2-7	-	TRBD2	TGTGCCAGCAGCCAAGACCAAGCGGGGGGCCACTACGAGCAGTACTTC	CASSQDQAGGHYEQYF
13	TRBV4-1	TRBJ2-5	-	-	TGCGCCAGCAGCCAAGTACAGGGAGAGACCCAGTACTTC	CASSQVQGETQYF
13	TRBV6-1	TRBJ2-2	-	-	TGTGCCAGCAGTTTAACTAGCCCCGGGGAGCTGTTTTTT	CASSLTSPGELFF
13	TRBV18	TRBJ2-3	-	-	TGTGCCAGCTCACCATTTAACTCAGATACGCAGTATTTT	CASSPFNSDTQYF
17	TRBV11-2	TRBJ1-4	-	-	TGTGCCAGCAGCTTATGGGGAAGGGGGGGTAGCGGTGAAAAACTGTTTTTT	CASSLWGRGGSGEKLFF